What follows are 17 T cell receptor beta chains derived from one specimen sequenced in a study of shared T cell receptors in the human thymus (dated by TCRdb to the early 2020s). The library was obtained by the immunoSEQ multiplex PCR assay. TCRdb re-hosts the immuneACCESS table, in-frame sequences only. Its copies lack some clones; in the studies checked, an unresolved V gene accounts for under half of them, and the cause for the rest is not known. This sample has 640,000 or so clones in its table, and approximately 87% of those were observed once. 0.009% to 0.0095% of the sample is taken by the ten largest. The data were also submitted as part of a second study, on human thymus T cells.

The sequenced sample was thymocytes. The receptors were gathered from a boy under two years old with a congenital heart defect. Donor details come from another sample of the same person, matched by shared clones.

The gene calls are TRBV28 and TRBJ1-5, with TRBD1 as a possible D gene (6 bases). With 5 bases removed from V and 5 bases from J, the gap between germline ends came to 13 bases. CDR1 is MDHEN and CDR2 is SYDVKM in the germline V gene. CDR3 size: 14 residues. CDR3 DNA sequence: TGTGCCAGCAGTCCCTCAAAGGGGGATCAGCCCCAGCATTTT. It translates to CASSPSKGDQPQHF.

This chain links TRBV5-6 with TRBJ2-3, with 8 nucleotides matching TRBD2. Germline V gene lookup returns CDR1 SGHDT and CDR2 YYEEEE. V lost 1 base and J lost 0; bases outside the gene matches: 13. The CDR3 loop spans 19 amino acids. CDR3 loop: CASSLLGGGSDTSTDTQYF. The CDR3 DNA reads as TGTGCCAGCAGCTTGTTGGGCGGGGGGTCGGACACTAGCACAGATACGCAGTATTTT.

The chain has TRBV5-6 and TRBJ2-7; 14 nucleotides align to TRBD2. From germline, CDR1 is SGHDT and CDR2 YYEEEE. This CDR3 has 14 residues. After removal of 7 bases from V and 3 bases from J, the junction contained 3 bases not matched to a gene. CDR3 region: CASGLAGGHYEQYF. CDR3 DNA sequence: TGTGCCAGCGGACTAGCGGGAGGACACTACGAGCAGTACTTC.

The chain carries TRBV15 and TRBJ2-4; 8 bases fit TRBD1. CDR1 is LNHNV, CDR2 YYDKDF, per germline (reference sequence). The CDR3 consists of 23 residues. After removal of 0 bases from V and 0 bases from J, the junction contained 22 bases not matched to a gene. For the CDR3, the DNA is TGTGCCACCAGCAGAGACATCCCTACCTTCCGGGACAGGTCAAATTTAGCCAAAAACATTCAGTACTTC. This gives the protein CATSRDIPTFRDRSNLAKNIQYF. The full variable domain, rest sourced from reference TRBV15 and TRBJ2-4, is DAMVIQNPRYQVTQFGKPVTLSCSQTLNHNVMYWYQQKSSQAPKLLFHYYDKDFNNEADTPDNFQSRRPNTSFCFLDIRSPGLGDTAMYLCATSRDIPTFRDRSNLAKNIQYFGAGTRLSVL.

This clone came up once. This chain joins TRBV5-6 and TRBJ2-5; TRBD2 matches at 9 bases. The J call is doubtful: the DNA matches TRBJ2-7 better. In germline, CDR1 is SGHDT, CDR2 YYEEEE. The CDR3 contains 14 residues. CDR3 in DNA: TGTGCCAGCAGCATCGGCGGGAGGGCCCACGAGCAGTACTTC. Its protein product is CASSIGGRAHEQYF.

This clone was found once. The J gene is TRBJ2-3, the V gene TRBV25-1; D is uncertain. This CDR3 contains 13 residues. The V and J ends lost 3 bases and 4 bases respectively, with 8 bases between them. The germline gives CDR1 MGHDK, CDR2 SYGVNS. This chain's CDR3 is CASSDLSSDTQYF. The DNA of the CDR3 is TGTGCCAGCAGTGATCTGAGCTCAGATACGCAGTATTTT.

This clone was counted a single time. V is TRBV29-1 and J is TRBJ2-2; 7 bases match TRBD1. The CDR3 runs to 16 residues. Germline V lookup: CDR1 SQVTM, CDR2 ANQGSEA. Losses at the gene ends were 4 bases for V and 3 bases for J; bases not matched to a gene: 11. The CDR3 DNA follows: TGCAGCGTTGTCGAGGGGGCGGCCGCGGACACCGGGGAGCTGTTTTTT. Its translation: CSVVEGAAADTGELFF.

V gene TRBV25-1 combines with J gene TRBJ2-7, with unresolved D. Germline V lookup: CDR1 MGHDK, CDR2 SYGVNS. V lost 6 bases and J lost 5, with 5 bases in between. This CDR3 has 10 amino acids. CDR3 in amino acids: CASSQNEQYF. In DNA, the CDR3 is TGTGCCAGCAGCCAGAACGAGCAGTACTTC.

Only a few counts were recorded for this clone. The genes are TRBV28 and TRBJ1-3, with TRBD1 as a possible D gene (6 bases). Germline assignment: CDR1 MDHEN and CDR2 SYDVKM. The CDR3 loop spans 16 amino acids. Trimming removed 5 bases at V and 2 bases at J, with 16 bases between. The CDR3 loop is CASSPGSTGTGNTIYF. The CDR3 DNA is TGTGCCAGCAGTCCTGGATCAACAGGGACTGGAAACACCATATATTTT. Looking up the rest from reference TRBV28 and TRBJ1-3 gives the full variable domain: DVKVTQSSRYLVKRTGEKVFLECVQDMDHENMFWYRQDPGLGLRLIYFSYDVKMKEKGDIPEGYSVSREKKERFSLILESASTNQTSMYLCASSPGSTGTGNTIYFGEGSWLTVV.

In this sample, this clone turned up a few times. V is TRBV10-3 and J is TRBJ1-6; 9 nucleotides agree with TRBD1. J gave up 9 bases and V 3 bases, and 6 bases lay outside the gene matches. Germline CDR1 reads ENHRY; CDR2 reads SYGVKD. The CDR3 has 15 residues. The CDR3: CAISDLGTGSSPLHF. In DNA form, the CDR3 reads TGTGCCATCAGTGATCTCGGGACAGGGAGTTCACCCCTCCACTTT.

The V and J genes are TRBV5-6 and TRBJ2-7; D is perhaps TRBD2 (7 bases). The germline V and J ends were trimmed by 1 base and 5 bases, with 16 bases remaining between them. The germline V gene encodes CDR1 SGHDT and CDR2 YYEEEE. CDR3 length: 15 amino acids. The CDR3 loop is CASSLNLRGGHEQYF. The DNA for the CDR3 is TGTGCCAGCAGCTTGAATCTCAGGGGAGGGCACGAGCAGTACTTC.

The chain has TRBV19 and TRBJ2-2; the D gene is possibly TRBD2 (6 bases). CDR1 is LNHDA and CDR2 is SQIVND in the germline V gene (reference sequence). V was trimmed by 2 bases and J by 7 bases, leaving 23 bases between them. This CDR3 is built from 18 residues. The CDR3 DNA sequence: TGTGCCAGTAGTATAAATCCCTTGAACGGGAGCGGTAGCGGGGAGCTGTTTTTT. It encodes CASSINPLNGSGSGELFF.

This clone was seen a handful of times. The V and J genes are TRBV11-2 and TRBJ2-7; 10 nucleotides align to TRBD1. Germline values: CDR1 SGHAT, CDR2 FQNNGV. V dropped 4 bases and J dropped 5; count of bases not matched to a gene: 5. The CDR3 runs to 14 residues. The CDR3, as DNA: TGTGCCAGCAGCTGCCGGGACAGGGGCGACGAGCAGTACTTC. Translated, it gives CASSCRDRGDEQYF.

This rearrangement joins TRBV7-3 to TRBJ2-2; TRBD1 might be the D (5 bases). The CDR3 has 16 residues. V shed 5 bases and J shed 3 bases, with 16 bases lying between them. Germline V CDR1 and CDR2: SGHTA, FQGTGA. CDR3 sequence: CASSQNPTEYTGELFF. The CDR3 region has the DNA TGTGCCAGCAGCCAAAACCCGACAGAATACACCGGGGAGCTGTTTTTT. Drawing the rest from reference TRBV7-3 and TRBJ2-2, the complete variable domain is GAGVSQTPSNKVTEKGKYVELRCDPISGHTALYWYRQSLGQGPEFLIYFQGTGAADDSGLPNDRFFAVRPEGSVSTLKIQRTERGDSAVYLCASSQNPTEYTGELFFGEGSRLTVL.

The genes are TRBV27 and TRBJ1-5; the D gene is possibly TRBD1 (6 bases). Trimming removed 0 bases at V and 5 bases at J, with 11 bases between. From germline, CDR1 is MNHEY and CDR2 SMNVEV (reference sequence). The CDR3 runs 15 residues. Here the CDR3 reads CASSLSAGDDQPQHF. Here the CDR3 DNA reads TGTGCCAGCAGTTTATCGGCAGGGGATGATCAGCCCCAGCATTTT.

The rearrangement joins TRBV9 to TRBJ1-6, with TRBD1 as a possible D gene (6 bases). V was clipped by 0 bases and J by 7 bases, with 11 bases between them. The CDR3 has 15 amino acids. Looked up from germline, CDR1 is SGDLS and CDR2 is YYNGEE. Written as DNA, the CDR3 is TGTGCCAGCAGCGTAGGGGGGCCTGGGAATTCACCCCTCCACTTT. Translating gives CASSVGGPGNSPLHF.

The rearrangement uses TRBV27 and TRBJ1-3, with 7 bases lining up with TRBD1. Germline V gene sequence: CDR1 MNHEY, CDR2 SMNVEV (reference sequence). Losses at the gene ends were 5 bases for V and 2 bases for J; bases not matched to a gene: 12. The CDR3 extends over 17 amino acids. CDR3: CASSATGKGNTGNTIYF. The DNA for the CDR3 is TGTGCCAGCAGTGCGACAGGGAAAGGGAACACTGGAAACACCATATATTTT.